One sample yielded the 29 T cell receptor beta chains listed below, sequenced in a study of CD8+ T cells in alopecia areata. Reverse transcribed after extraction, RNA yielded cDNA as the sequencing template. Assay used: immunoSEQ multiplex PCR; TCRdb lists only in-frame clones, some missing. Of 200,000 to 250,000 clones in the sample, under 75% were seen once. Treatment denoted: oral pan-JAK inhibitor, 5-10 mg twice daily. Sample: CD4+ T cells sorted from blood, taken at week 4, from a patient treated with tofacitinib. The origin of the receptors is a human donor with alopecia areata.

The chain joins TRBV2 to TRBJ2-3, with 7 bases aligning to TRBD1. The germline V gene has CDR1 SNHLY and CDR2 FYNNEI. CDR3 length: 13 residues. Germline trimming cut 9 bases from V and 3 bases from J; bases unmatched to any gene: 6. The CDR3 sequence: CARDRDRTDTQYF. The CDR3 DNA follows: TGTGCCAGGGACCGGGACAGAACAGATACGCAGTATTTT.

This clone was seen only a few times. The chain recombines TRBV29-1 with TRBJ1-2; TRBD1 aligns across 8 bases. The CDR3 loop spans 14 amino acids. V gave up 2 bases and J gave up 7 bases; unmatched junction bases: 9. In germline, CDR1 is SQVTM, CDR2 ANQGSEA. CDR3 loop: CSVEPYRGSIGYTF. For the CDR3, the DNA is TGCAGCGTTGAACCGTACAGGGGGAGTATTGGCTACACCTTC.

This clone came up a few times. This chain connects TRBV29-1 to TRBJ2-7, with D perhaps given as TRBD1 or TRBD2 (5 bases each). CDR3 length equals 12 residues. Germline V gives CDR1 SQVTM, CDR2 ANQGSEA. V was cut by 7 bases and J by 4 bases, with 14 bases left in between. Written as DNA, the CDR3 is TGCAGCGCTGGGGGAACAATTTACGAGCAGTACTTC. Translation: CSAGGTIYEQYF.

CDR3 in DNA: TGTGCCAGCAGTGAGTCGGCCTCCTACGAGCAGTACTTC. It translates to CASSESASYEQYF. The rearrangement joins TRBV25-1 to TRBJ2-7; the D is unclear. The V gene's germline CDR1 is MGHDK and CDR2 SYGVNS. The CDR3 runs 13 residues. Trimming took off 3 bases at V and 0 bases at J, with 6 bases between the two ends.

This chain joins TRBV5-1 and TRBJ1-3; D possibly corresponds to TRBD1 (5 bases). Germline V gives CDR1 SGHRS, CDR2 YFSETQ. V gave up 2 bases and J gave up 0 bases, with 15 bases separating them. CDR3 size: 17 residues. The CDR3 is CASSLRGGTSSGNTIYF. The CDR3 DNA reads TGCGCCAGCAGCTTACGTGGCGGGACGAGCTCTGGAAACACCATATATTTT.

The chain employs TRBV30 and TRBJ2-5, with D hard to call. Germline-derived CDR1 and CDR2 are GTSNPN and SVGIG (reference sequence). V lost 3 bases, J lost 3 bases, and 8 bases lay in between. This CDR3 region has 12 residues. The CDR3 DNA reads as TGTGCCTGGAGGTCTGGGAAAGAGACCCAGTACTTC. Its translation is CAWRSGKETQYF.

In this sample, this clone turned up a few times. V and J are TRBV5-1 and TRBJ2-7, with D unclear. Per the germline V gene, CDR1 is SGHRS and CDR2 is YFSETQ. The CDR3 consists of 14 residues. The V gene lost 4 bases and the J gene lost 5 bases, with 16 bases spanning the gap. CDR3 sequence (DNA): TGCGCCAGCAGCACGCCGGGTTCTCGGAACGAGCAGTACTTC. It yields the protein CASSTPGSRNEQYF. The complete variable domain, with remaining parts taken from reference TRBV5-1 and TRBJ2-7, reads KAGVTQTPRYLIKTRGQQVTLSCSPISGHRSVSWYQQTPGQGLQFLFEYFSETQRNKGNFPGRFSGRQFSNSRSEMNVSTLELGDSALYLCASSTPGSRNEQYFGPGTRLTVT.

To note about this clone: The same CDR3 can be traced to other DNA sequences in this sample. V and J are TRBV30 and TRBJ1-1; D is uncertain. V shed 0 bases and J shed 5 bases, with 4 bases lying between them. This CDR3 has 11 residues. The germline V gene has CDR1 GTSNPN and CDR2 SVGIG (reference sequence). CDR3 sequence (DNA): TGTGCCTGGAGTGTAGGGACTGAAGCTTTCTTT. Amino acids: CAWSVGTEAFF.

Remarks on this clone: The sample has other DNA sequences that encode this CDR3 too. The gene calls are TRBV4-3 and TRBJ1-5, with D unresolved. The V and J ends lost 0 bases and 5 bases respectively, with 5 bases between them. The germline CDR1 and CDR2 sequences are LGHNA and YSLEER. The CDR3 runs 13 residues. This CDR3 reads CASSQEEYQPQHF. The CDR3 DNA follows: TGCGCCAGCAGCCAAGAAGAATATCAGCCCCAGCATTTT.

The J gene is TRBJ2-3, the V gene TRBV29-1; D is unresolved. From germline, CDR1 is SQVTM and CDR2 ANQGSEA. The CDR3 sequence is 13 residues long. The V gene lost 5 bases and the J gene lost 2 bases, with 11 bases spanning the gap. The CDR3 region is CSVHYFYTDTQYF. The CDR3 nucleotides are TGCAGCGTTCATTACTTCTACACAGATACGCAGTATTTT.

V usage is TRBV5-1 and J usage is TRBJ1-5; no firm D call. Deletions cut 0 bases from V and 5 bases from J, with 12 bases between. CDR1 and CDR2 from the germline V gene are SGHRS and YFSETQ. The CDR3 has 15 residues. In DNA, the CDR3 is TGCGCCAGCAGCTTGGAGGCAGGCAACTATCAGCCCCAGCATTTT. It is translated as CASSLEAGNYQPQHF. Using reference TRBV5-1 and TRBJ1-5 for the parts outside the CDR3, the full variable domain is KAGVTQTPRYLIKTRGQQVTLSCSPISGHRSVSWYQQTPGQGLQFLFEYFSETQRNKGNFPGRFSGRQFSNSRSEMNVSTLELGDSALYLCASSLEAGNYQPQHFGDGTRLSIL.

V and J are TRBV4-3 and TRBJ2-3; a possible D gene is TRBD2 (7 bases). The CDR3 contains 15 residues. Looked up from germline, CDR1 is LGHNA and CDR2 is YSLEER. V was clipped by 2 bases and J by 4 bases, with 13 bases between them. Written as DNA, the CDR3 is TGCGCCAGCAGCCAACAGAGGGGGGGGGCAGATACGCAGTATTTT. It translates to CASSQQRGGADTQYF.

This clone has just a few counts. The rearrangement links TRBV19 to TRBJ1-1; 7 bases map to TRBD1. With V trimmed by 10 bases and J by 3 bases, 8 bases remained unmatched. The V gene's germline CDR1 is LNHDA and CDR2 SQIVND (reference sequence). The CDR3 totals 13 residues. The CDR3 sequence: CATRAGQHTEAFF. The CDR3 nucleotides read TGTGCCACCAGGGCGGGACAGCACACTGAAGCTTTCTTT.

This clone turned up a few times. J is TRBJ2-1 and V is TRBV5-1; D is uncertain. V lost 4 bases to trimming and J lost 1 base, with 3 bases between them. There are 12 residues in the CDR3. CDR1 and CDR2 (germline): SGHRS, YFSETQ. CDR3 region: CASSLSYNEQFF. The CDR3 nucleotides are TGCGCCAGCAGCCTGTCCTACAATGAGCAGTTCTTC.

The rearrangement joins TRBV19 to TRBJ2-3; 11 bases are a match to TRBD1. CDR1 LNHDA and CDR2 SQIVND come from the germline V gene (reference sequence). This CDR3 spans 17 amino acids. J was trimmed by 2 bases and V by 3 bases; bases with no gene match: 7. The CDR3 is CASSISGQGAFTDTQYF. CDR3 nucleotide sequence: TGTGCCAGTAGTATTTCTGGACAGGGGGCCTTCACAGATACGCAGTATTTT.

This clone was seen only a few times. The chain has TRBV7-7 and TRBJ2-5; possible D gene TRBD1, 6 bases. Germline lookup yields CDR1 SSHAT and CDR2 FNYEAQ (reference sequence). The CDR3 is 14 residues long. V gave up 3 bases and J gave up 4 bases, with 12 bases separating them. Here the CDR3 DNA reads TGTGCCAGCAGCTTTAGACCAGGGGCAGAGACCCAGTACTTC. Residues: CASSFRPGAETQYF.

This clone was recorded many times. The same CDR3 arises from other DNA sequences in this sample as well. V usage is TRBV6-6 and J usage is TRBJ2-6; D remains unclear. Germline V CDR1 and CDR2: MNHNY, SVGAGI (reference sequence). The CDR3 length is 13 residues. The V end lost 8 bases, the J end lost 0 bases, and 5 bases lay between the germline ends. The chain's CDR3 is CASSGSGANVLTF. The CDR3 DNA reads as TGTGCCAGCTCGGGCTCTGGGGCCAACGTCCTGACTTTC.

The chain employs TRBV9 and TRBJ2-3; 8 bases agree with TRBD2. Germline CDR1 SGDLS, CDR2 YYNGEE. The CDR3 extends over 16 amino acids. V shed 4 bases, J shed 4 bases, and the junction held 11 bases outside the gene matches. The CDR3 DNA reads as TGTGCCAGCAGCCCCACCCCCCTAGCGGGCTCAGATACGCAGTATTTT. Translation gives CASSPTPLAGSDTQYF.

This clone appeared a few times. The CDR3 DNA reads as TGTGCCAGCCAGGGACAAATGAACACTGAAGCTTTCTTT. Amino acids: CASQGQMNTEAFF. The chain joins TRBV2 to TRBJ1-1, with TRBD1 as a possible D gene (6 bases). V lost 8 bases and J 0 bases, leaving 10 bases between the germline ends. The length of the CDR3 is 13 residues. Germline V gene data show CDR1 as SNHLY and CDR2 as FYNNEI.

V and J are TRBV7-2 and TRBJ1-6; the D gene is possibly TRBD1 (5 bases). CDR3 length equals 14 residues. V was cut by 1 base and J by 5 bases, with 6 bases left in between. Germline V gives CDR1 SGHTA, CDR2 FQGNSA. The CDR3 loop reads CASSLGQHNSPLHF. The CDR3 bases are TGTGCCAGCAGCTTAGGACAGCATAATTCACCCCTCCACTTT.

The chain carries TRBV12-5 and TRBJ2-5, with D possibly TRBD2 on 6 matching bases. Germline V gives CDR1 LGHNT, CDR2 FRNRAP. The length of the CDR3 is 17 residues. V shed 0 bases and J shed 5 bases, with 19 bases lying between them. The CDR3 DNA follows: TGTGCTAGTGGTTTGGTATCGTATAGCGGCGGCAGGGAGACCCAGTACTTC. Translating gives CASGLVSYSGGRETQYF.

CDR3 sequence: CASSSVSGTGIGKLFF. The CDR3 bases are TGTGCCAGCTCATCTGTCTCCGGGACAGGGATTGGAAAACTGTTTTTT. The rearrangement links TRBV18 to TRBJ1-4, with 9 bases identical to TRBD1. Looked up from germline, CDR1 is KGHSH and CDR2 is LQKENI. The J segment lost 10 bases and the V segment lost 5 bases, leaving 14 bases of the junction unmatched. This CDR3 region has 16 residues.

The rearrangement uses TRBV27 and TRBJ2-3; TRBD2 matches 10 bases. There are 16 residues in the CDR3. V lost 5 bases, J lost 2 bases, and 7 bases stayed unmatched. CDR1 and CDR2 (germline): MNHEY, SMNVEV (reference sequence). This chain's CDR3 is CASSRLLAGVTDTQYF. CDR3 DNA: TGTGCCAGCAGTAGACTCCTAGCGGGGGTCACAGATACGCAGTATTTT.

The chain is built from TRBV29-1 and TRBJ1-1; D may be TRBD1 (5 bases). V was pared by 6 bases and J by 0 bases, with 11 bases between. Germline V gene data show CDR1 as SQVTM and CDR2 as ANQGSEA. CDR3 size: 13 residues. The CDR3 spells CSVLTGMNTEAFF. The CDR3 DNA reads TGCAGCGTCCTTACAGGAATGAACACTGAAGCTTTCTTT.

In DNA form, the CDR3 reads TGTGCCAGCAGCTTAGAAATGTGGGACAGTTATGGCTACACCTTC. Protein sequence: CASSLEMWDSYGYTF. The chain couples TRBV7-9 to TRBJ1-2, with 7 bases matching TRBD1. The V gene's germline CDR1 is SEHNR and CDR2 FQNEAQ (reference sequence). The CDR3 is 15 residues long. Trimming cost V 1 base and J 5 bases; bases outside gene matches: 7.

This clone was seen many times. The chain uses TRBV29-1 and TRBJ2-5, with D hard to call. The CDR3 is 11 residues long. The V gene's germline CDR1 is SQVTM and CDR2 ANQGSEA. V was clipped by 5 bases and J by 2 bases, with 6 bases between them. The CDR3 nucleotides read TGCAGCGTTCTGCCGCAAGAGACCCAGTACTTC. Protein sequence: CSVLPQETQYF.

This chain connects TRBV29-1 to TRBJ1-2, with 8 positions matching TRBD1. V lost 8 bases, J lost 4 bases, and 6 bases stayed unmatched. The CDR3 covers 12 residues. CDR1 and CDR2 (germline): SQVTM, ANQGSEA. The CDR3 spells CSISGGGYGYTF. For the CDR3, the DNA is TGCAGCATATCAGGGGGCGGCTATGGCTACACCTTC.

V gene TRBV28 combines with J gene TRBJ1-1, with D possibly being TRBD1 (6 bases). There are 16 residues in the CDR3. The germline V and J ends were trimmed by 4 bases and 1 base, with 16 bases remaining between them. Per the germline V gene, CDR1 is MDHEN and CDR2 is SYDVKM. The chain's CDR3 is CASSSALGGQNTEAFF. In nucleotides, the CDR3 is TGTGCCAGCAGTTCCGCTTTGGGGGGCCAGAACACTGAAGCTTTCTTT.

The chain is built from TRBV6-5 and TRBJ1-1; D call uncertain. V lost 8 bases to trimming and J lost 0 bases, with 13 bases between them. The CDR3 sequence is 14 residues long. Germline CDR1 reads MNHEY; CDR2 reads SVGAGI. The CDR3 nucleotides read TGTGCCAGCCGGTACCAGAGCATGAACACTGAAGCTTTCTTT. Protein: CASRYQSMNTEAFF.